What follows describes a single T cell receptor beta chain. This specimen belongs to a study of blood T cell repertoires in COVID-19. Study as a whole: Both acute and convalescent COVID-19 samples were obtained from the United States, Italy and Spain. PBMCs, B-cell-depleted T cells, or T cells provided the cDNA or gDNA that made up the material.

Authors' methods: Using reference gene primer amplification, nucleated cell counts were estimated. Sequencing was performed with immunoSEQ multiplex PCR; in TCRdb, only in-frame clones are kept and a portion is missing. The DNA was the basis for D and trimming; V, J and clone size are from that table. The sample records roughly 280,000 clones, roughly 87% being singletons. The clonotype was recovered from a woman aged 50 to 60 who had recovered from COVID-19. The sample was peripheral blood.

The CDR3 spells CASRLAGGVGTEAFF. In DNA, the CDR3 is TGTGCCAGCCGATTAGCGGGGGGGGTAGGGACTGAAGCTTTCTTT. The chain joins TRBV6-5 to TRBJ1-1; a possible D gene is TRBD1 (5 bases). Trimming removed 8 bases from V and 5 bases from J, with 21 bases in between. Germline V gene data show CDR1 as MNHEY and CDR2 as SVGAGI. The CDR3 length is 15 residues.